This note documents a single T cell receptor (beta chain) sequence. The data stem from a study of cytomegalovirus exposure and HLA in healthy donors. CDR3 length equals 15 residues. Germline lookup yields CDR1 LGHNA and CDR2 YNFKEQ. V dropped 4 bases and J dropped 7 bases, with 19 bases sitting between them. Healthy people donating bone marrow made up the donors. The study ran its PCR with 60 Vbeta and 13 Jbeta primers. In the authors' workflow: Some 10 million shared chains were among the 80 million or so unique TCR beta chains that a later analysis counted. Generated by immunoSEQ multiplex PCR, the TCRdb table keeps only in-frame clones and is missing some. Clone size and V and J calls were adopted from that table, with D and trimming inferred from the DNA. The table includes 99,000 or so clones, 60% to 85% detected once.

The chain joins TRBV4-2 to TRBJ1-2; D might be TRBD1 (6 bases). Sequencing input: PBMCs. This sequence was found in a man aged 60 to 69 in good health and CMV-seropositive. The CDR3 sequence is CASSRSGGGGLGYTF. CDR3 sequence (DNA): TGTGCCAGCAGCCGCTCGGGGGGCGGGGGCCTTGGCTACACCTTC.